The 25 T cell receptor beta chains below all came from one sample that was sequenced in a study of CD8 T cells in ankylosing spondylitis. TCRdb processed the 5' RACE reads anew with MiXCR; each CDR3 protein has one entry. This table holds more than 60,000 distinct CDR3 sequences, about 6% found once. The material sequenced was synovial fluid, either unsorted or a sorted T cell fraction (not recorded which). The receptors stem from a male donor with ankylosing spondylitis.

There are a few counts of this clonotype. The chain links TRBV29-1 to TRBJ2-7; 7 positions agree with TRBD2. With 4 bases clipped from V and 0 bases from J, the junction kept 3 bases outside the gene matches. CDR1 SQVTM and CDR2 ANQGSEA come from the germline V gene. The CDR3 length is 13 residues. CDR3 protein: CSVGRESSYEQYF. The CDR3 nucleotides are TGCAGCGTTGGGCGGGAGAGCTCCTACGAGCAGTACTTC.

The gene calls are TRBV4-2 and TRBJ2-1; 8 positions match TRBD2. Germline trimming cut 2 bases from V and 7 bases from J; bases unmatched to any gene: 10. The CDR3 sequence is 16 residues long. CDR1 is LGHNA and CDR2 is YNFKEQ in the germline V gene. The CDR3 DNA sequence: TGTGCCAGCAGCCAACCCGACGGGAGGGCTGGGAATGAGCAGTTCTTC. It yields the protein CASSQPDGRAGNEQFF.

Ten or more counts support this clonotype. The CDR3 DNA reads TGCGCCAGCAGCTTGGGACAGGGACGCAATGAGCAGTTCTTC. Protein product: CASSLGQGRNEQFF. The rearrangement joins TRBV5-1 to TRBJ2-1; 7 positions match TRBD1. After removal of 0 bases from V and 6 bases from J, the junction contained 3 bases not matched to a gene. Germline loops: CDR1 SGHRS, CDR2 YFSETQ. CDR3 length: 14 amino acids. Variable domain in full (rest from reference TRBV5-1 and TRBJ2-1): KAGVTQTPRYLIKTRGQQVTLSCSPISGHRSVSWYQQTPGQGLQFLFEYFSETQRNKGNFPGRFSGRQFSNSRSEMNVSTLELGDSALYLCASSLGQGRNEQFFGPGTRLTVL.

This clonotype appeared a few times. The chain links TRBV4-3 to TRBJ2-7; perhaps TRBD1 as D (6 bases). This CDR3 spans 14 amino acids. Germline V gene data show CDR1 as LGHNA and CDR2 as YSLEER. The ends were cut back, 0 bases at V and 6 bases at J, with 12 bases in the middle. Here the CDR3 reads CASSQDPIQGEQYF. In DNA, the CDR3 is TGCGCCAGCAGCCAAGACCCGATACAGGGCGAGCAGTACTTC.

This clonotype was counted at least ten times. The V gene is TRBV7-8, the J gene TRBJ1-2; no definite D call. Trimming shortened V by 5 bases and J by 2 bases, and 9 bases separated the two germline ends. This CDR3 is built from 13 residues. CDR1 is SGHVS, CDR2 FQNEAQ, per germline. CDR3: CASSTARNYGYTF. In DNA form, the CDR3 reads TGTGCCAGCAGCACAGCTCGGAACTATGGCTACACCTTC.

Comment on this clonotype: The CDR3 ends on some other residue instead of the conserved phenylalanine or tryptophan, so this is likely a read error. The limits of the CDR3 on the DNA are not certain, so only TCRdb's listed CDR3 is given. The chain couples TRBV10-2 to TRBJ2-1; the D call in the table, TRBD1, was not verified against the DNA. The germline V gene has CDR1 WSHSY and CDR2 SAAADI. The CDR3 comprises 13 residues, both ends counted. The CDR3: CASSPGVKGNERI.

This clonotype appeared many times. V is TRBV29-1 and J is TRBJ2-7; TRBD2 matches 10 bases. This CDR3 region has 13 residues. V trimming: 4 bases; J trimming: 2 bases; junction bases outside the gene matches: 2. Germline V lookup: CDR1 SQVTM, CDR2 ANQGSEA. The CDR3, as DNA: TGCAGCGTTGGGACTAGCGGAGCCTACGAGCAGTACTTC. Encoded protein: CSVGTSGAYEQYF.

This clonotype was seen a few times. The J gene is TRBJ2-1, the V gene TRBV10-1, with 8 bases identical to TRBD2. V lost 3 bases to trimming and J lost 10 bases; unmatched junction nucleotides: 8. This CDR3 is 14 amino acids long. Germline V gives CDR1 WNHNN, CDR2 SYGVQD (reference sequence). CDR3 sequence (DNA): TGCGCCAGCAGTGAATCGGGAGGGAGGGAGGAGCAGTTCTTC. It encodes CASSESGGREEQFF.

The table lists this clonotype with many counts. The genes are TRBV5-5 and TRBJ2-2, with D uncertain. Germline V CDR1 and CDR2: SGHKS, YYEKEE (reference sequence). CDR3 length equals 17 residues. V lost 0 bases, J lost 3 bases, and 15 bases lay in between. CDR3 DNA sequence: TGTGCCAGCAGCTTGGAGACTTCCCGAGGTTACACCGGGGAGCTGTTTTTT. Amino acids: CASSLETSRGYTGELFF. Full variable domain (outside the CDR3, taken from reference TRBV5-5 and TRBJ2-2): DAGVTQSPTHLIKTRGQQVTLRCSPISGHKSVSWYQQVLGQGPQFIFQYYEKEERGRGNFPDRFSARQFPNYSSELNVNALLLGDSALYLCASSLETSRGYTGELFFGEGSRLTVL.

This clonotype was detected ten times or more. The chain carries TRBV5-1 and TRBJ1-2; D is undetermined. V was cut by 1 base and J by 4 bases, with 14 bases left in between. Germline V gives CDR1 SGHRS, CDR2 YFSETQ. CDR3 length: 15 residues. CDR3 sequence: CASSLSGSTSYGYTF. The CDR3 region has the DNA TGCGCCAGCAGCTTGAGCGGGTCCACGAGCTATGGCTACACCTTC.

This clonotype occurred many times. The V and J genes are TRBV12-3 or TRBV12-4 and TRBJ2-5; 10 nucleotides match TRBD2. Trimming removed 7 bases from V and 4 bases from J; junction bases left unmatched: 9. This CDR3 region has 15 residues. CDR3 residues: CASTLAGVKGETQYF. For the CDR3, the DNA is TGTGCCAGCACTCTAGCGGGAGTAAAGGGAGAGACCCAGTACTTC.

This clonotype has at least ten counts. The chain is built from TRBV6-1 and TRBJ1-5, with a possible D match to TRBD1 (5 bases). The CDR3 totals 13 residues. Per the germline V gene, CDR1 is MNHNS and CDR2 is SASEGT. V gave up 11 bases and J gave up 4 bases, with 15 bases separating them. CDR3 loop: CAATAQVNQPQHF. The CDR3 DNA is TGTGCCGCCACGGCACAGGTGAATCAGCCCCAGCATTTT.

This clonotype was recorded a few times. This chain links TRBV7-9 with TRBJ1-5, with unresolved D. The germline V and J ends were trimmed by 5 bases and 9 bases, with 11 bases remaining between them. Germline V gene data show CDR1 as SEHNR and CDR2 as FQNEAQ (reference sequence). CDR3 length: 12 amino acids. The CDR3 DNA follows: TGTGCCAGCAGCCCCCAGGCGGGGCCCCAGCATTTT. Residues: CASSPQAGPQHF.

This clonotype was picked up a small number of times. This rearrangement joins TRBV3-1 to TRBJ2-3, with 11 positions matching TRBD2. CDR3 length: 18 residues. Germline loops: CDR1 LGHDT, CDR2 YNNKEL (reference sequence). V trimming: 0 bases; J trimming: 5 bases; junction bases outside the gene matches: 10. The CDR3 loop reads CASSQESPVAGGGDTQYF. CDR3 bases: TGTGCCAGCAGCCAAGAAAGCCCCGTAGCGGGAGGGGGAGATACGCAGTATTTT.

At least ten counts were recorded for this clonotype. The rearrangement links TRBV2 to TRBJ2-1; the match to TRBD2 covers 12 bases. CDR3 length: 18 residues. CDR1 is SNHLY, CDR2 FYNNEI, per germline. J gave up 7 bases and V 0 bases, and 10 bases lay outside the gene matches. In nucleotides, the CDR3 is TGTGCCAGCAGTGAAGCGCTTCGGGCTAGCGGGAGGGCTAATGAGCAGTTCTTC. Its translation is CASSEALRASGRANEQFF.

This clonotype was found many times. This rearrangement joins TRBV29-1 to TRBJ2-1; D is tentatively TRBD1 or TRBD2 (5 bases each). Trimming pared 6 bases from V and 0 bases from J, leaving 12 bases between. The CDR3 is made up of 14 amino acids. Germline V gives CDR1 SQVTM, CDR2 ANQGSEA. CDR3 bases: TGCAGCGTGTGGGGGAGATACTCCTACAATGAGCAGTTCTTC. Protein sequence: CSVWGRYSYNEQFF.

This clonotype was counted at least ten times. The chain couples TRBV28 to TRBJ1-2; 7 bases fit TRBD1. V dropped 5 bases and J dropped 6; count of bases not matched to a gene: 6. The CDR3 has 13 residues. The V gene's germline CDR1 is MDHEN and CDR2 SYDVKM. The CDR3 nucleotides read TGTGCCAGCAGTGGGACAGTTCTTCATGGCTACACCTTC. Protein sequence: CASSGTVLHGYTF.

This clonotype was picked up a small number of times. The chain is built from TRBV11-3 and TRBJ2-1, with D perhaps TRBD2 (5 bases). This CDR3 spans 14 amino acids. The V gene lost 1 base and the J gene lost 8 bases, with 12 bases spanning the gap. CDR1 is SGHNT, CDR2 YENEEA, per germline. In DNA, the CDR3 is TGTGCCAGCAGCTTAGGTACTAGGGTCCATGAGCAGTTCTTC. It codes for CASSLGTRVHEQFF.

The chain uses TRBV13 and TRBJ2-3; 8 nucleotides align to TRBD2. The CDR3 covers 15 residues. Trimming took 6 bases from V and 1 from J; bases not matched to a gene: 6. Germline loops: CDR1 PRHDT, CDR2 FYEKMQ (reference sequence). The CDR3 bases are TGTGCCAGCAGGCGACGGGAGGGTGGCACAGATACGCAGTATTTT. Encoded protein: CASRRREGGTDTQYF.

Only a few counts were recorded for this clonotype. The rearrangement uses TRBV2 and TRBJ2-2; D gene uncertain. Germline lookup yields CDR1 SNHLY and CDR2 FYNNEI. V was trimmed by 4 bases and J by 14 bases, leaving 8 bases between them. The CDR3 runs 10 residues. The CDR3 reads CASSVKSLFF. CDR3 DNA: TGTGCCAGCAGTGTAAAGAGCCTGTTTTTT.

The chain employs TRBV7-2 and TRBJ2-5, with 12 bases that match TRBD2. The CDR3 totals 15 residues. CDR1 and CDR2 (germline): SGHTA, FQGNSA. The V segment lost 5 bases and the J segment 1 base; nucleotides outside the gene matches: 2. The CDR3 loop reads CASSPGLAGQETQYF. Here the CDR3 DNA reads TGTGCCAGCAGCCCGGGACTAGCGGGCCAAGAGACCCAGTACTTC.

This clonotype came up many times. The CDR3 DNA reads TGTGCCAGCAGTGTATTCCCTTTAGAGGATACGCAGTATTTT. This translates into CASSVFPLEDTQYF. The chain employs TRBV25-1 and TRBJ2-3; D uncertain. CDR1 and CDR2 (germline): MGHDK, SYGVNS. V lost 4 bases to trimming and J lost 6 bases, with 14 bases between them. CDR3 length: 14 residues. Drawing the rest from reference TRBV25-1 and TRBJ2-3, the complete variable domain is EADIYQTPRYLVIGTGKKITLECSQTMGHDKMYWYQQDPGMELHLIHYSYGVNSTEKGDLSSESTVSRIRTEHFPLTLESARPSHTSQYLCASSVFPLEDTQYFGPGTRLTVL.

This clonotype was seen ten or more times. The CDR3 here is CASSQATALTEAFF. CDR3 sequence (DNA): TGTGCCAGCAGCCAAGCGACAGCCCTCACTGAAGCTTTCTTT. The chain employs TRBV4-2 and TRBJ1-1; D possibly corresponds to TRBD1 (5 bases). This CDR3 has 14 amino acids. Between the trimmed V and J ends, which lost 1 base and 4 bases, there was a span of 10 bases. The germline V gene encodes CDR1 LGHNA and CDR2 YNFKEQ.

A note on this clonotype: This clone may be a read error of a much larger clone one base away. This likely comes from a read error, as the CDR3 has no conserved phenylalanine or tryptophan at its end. In nucleotides, the CDR3 is TGTGCCAGCAGCCAAGTCGTCGGGCTAGCTTTCATT. Protein product: CASSQVVGLAFI. The chain uses TRBV3-1 and TRBJ1-1; D ambiguous. V was shortened by 1 base and J by 10 bases, with 10 bases between the two germline ends. CDR3 size: 12 residues. Looked up from germline, CDR1 is LGHDT and CDR2 is YNNKEL (reference sequence).

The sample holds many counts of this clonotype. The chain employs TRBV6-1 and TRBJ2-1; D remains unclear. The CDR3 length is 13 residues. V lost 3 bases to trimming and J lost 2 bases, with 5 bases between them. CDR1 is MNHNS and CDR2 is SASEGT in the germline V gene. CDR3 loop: CASSEVPYNEQFF. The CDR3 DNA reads TGTGCCAGCAGTGAGGTCCCCTACAATGAGCAGTTCTTC.